This T cell receptor (beta chain) was sequenced in a study of blood T cell repertoires in COVID-19. For the study at large: Specimens from acute and convalescent COVID-19 originated in the United States, Italy and Spain.

Repertoires were generated with immunoSEQ multiplex PCR, while TCRdb's copy carries only in-frame clones and drops some. The sample lists about 38,000 clones; just under 85% were seen once. CDR1 is ENHRY and CDR2 is SYGVKD in the germline V gene. This CDR3 is 14 amino acids long. V lost 0 bases and J lost 3, with 8 bases in between. The chain links TRBV10-3 to TRBJ1-2; D possibly corresponds to TRBD1 (6 bases). The receptor comes from a man aged 45-65 years with active COVID-19. Sequenced sample: peripheral blood. CDR3 amino acids: CAISESGQYYGYTF. As DNA, the CDR3 is TGTGCCATCAGTGAGTCAGGACAGTACTATGGCTACACCTTC.